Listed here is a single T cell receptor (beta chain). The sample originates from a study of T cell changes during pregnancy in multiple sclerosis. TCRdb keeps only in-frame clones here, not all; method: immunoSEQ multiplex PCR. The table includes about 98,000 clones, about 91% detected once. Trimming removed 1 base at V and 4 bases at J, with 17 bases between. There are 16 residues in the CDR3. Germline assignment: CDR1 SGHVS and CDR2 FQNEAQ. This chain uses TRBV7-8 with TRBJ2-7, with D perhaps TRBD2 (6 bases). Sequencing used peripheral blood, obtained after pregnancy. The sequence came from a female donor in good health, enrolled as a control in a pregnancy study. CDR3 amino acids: CASSLDLQVGGYEQYF. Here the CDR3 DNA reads TGTGCCAGCAGCTTAGATCTACAGGTCGGGGGATACGAGCAGTACTTC. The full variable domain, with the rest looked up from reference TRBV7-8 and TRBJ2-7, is GAGVSQSPRYKVAKRGQDVALRCDPISGHVSLFWYQQALGQGPEFLTYFQNEAQLDKSGLPSDRFFAERPEGSVSTLKIQRTQQEDSAVYLCASSLDLQVGGYEQYFGPGTRLTVT.